The sequence of this TCR beta chain was determined in a study of blood T cells in healthy people across ages. Study as a whole: There was about one barcoded beta molecule captured by template switching per two T cells.

Study-wide results and limits: Getting older went along with TCR beta diversity per million T cells dropping roughly linearly.

The germline CDR1 and CDR2 sequences are KGHDR and SFDVKD. The CDR3 consists of 17 residues. Combining a sample-barcoded 5' primer with a J-beta primer mix, a second PCR ran for roughly 7 to 12 cycles. TCRdb itself ran the 5' RACE reads through MiXCR, one entry per CDR3 protein. Of some 880,000 distinct CDR3 sequences in the sample, 35% to 40% were seen once. About this clonotype itself: Antigen unknown. With a much larger clone just one base away, this may be a read error.

A minimum of 6 million PBMCs was isolated per sample. The sequenced sample was blood. The rearrangement joins TRBV24-1 to TRBJ2-1, with D possibly TRBD1 on 5 matching bases. This TCR was recovered from a man aged 18-30 years in good health. The CDR3 nucleotides read TGTGCCACCAGTGAATCTCAAGGGGCCTACTCCTACACTGAGCAGTTCTTC. Protein: CATSESQGAYSYTEQFF.